This TCR beta chain stems from a study of shared clonotypes between healthy human individuals. Study-wide background: The composition of the donors was two women and a few men aged 18 to 49.

The length of the CDR3 is 16 residues. Germline-derived CDR1 and CDR2 are MGHRA and YSYEKL. V shed 1 base and J shed 4 bases, with 13 bases lying between them. About 100 million PBMCs supplied genomic DNA for unsorted samples. The unsorted PBMC replicate PCRs were performed with about 300 ng DNA, 25,000 to 30,000 T cell genomes. Generated by immunoSEQ multiplex PCR, the TCRdb table keeps only in-frame clones and is missing some. The sample holds fewer than 600,000 clones, roughly three quarters seen once. The TCR was taken from a middle-aged woman in good health. Some clones in this sample may be carry-over from other donors' samples. The sequencing sample was made of PBMCs. The chain uses TRBV4-1 and TRBJ2-2; a possible D gene is TRBD1 (6 bases). CDR3 sequence reads: CASSQVSQGFTGELFF. CDR3 coding DNA: TGCGCCAGCAGCCAAGTATCCCAGGGGTTCACCGGGGAGCTGTTTTTT.